The 13 T cell receptor beta chains presented below share a single source sample, sequenced in a study of T cell changes during pregnancy in multiple sclerosis (dated 2019 in TCRdb). To prepare the library, the immunoSEQ multiplex PCR assay was applied. This is the immuneACCESS table as TCRdb keeps it, with only in-frame sequences that have V and J called. A part of the clones is gone; compared with another copy, unresolved V genes explain less than half, and the rest is unexplained. This sample has around 95,000 clones in its table, and about nine tenths of those were observed once. The ten largest clones capture around 1.8% of the sample. Material: peripheral blood, obtained after pregnancy. The receptors originated from a female donor with multiple sclerosis, enrolled in a pregnancy study.

The chain links TRBV4-1 to TRBJ1-3; TRBD1 matches at 8 bases. V shed 6 bases and J 0 bases; nucleotides not matched to a gene: 7. Germline CDR1 reads MGHRA; CDR2 reads YSYEKL. This CDR3 spans 16 amino acids. DNA for the CDR3: TGCGCCAGCAGGGCCCAGGGGGCCTCCTCTGGAAACACCATATATTTT. It specifies CASRAQGASSGNTIYF.

The chain uses TRBV27 and TRBJ1-1; D unclear. CDR3 length: 13 amino acids. The germline V and J ends were trimmed by 5 bases and 1 base, with 8 bases remaining between them. Germline assignment: CDR1 MNHEY and CDR2 SMNVEV (reference sequence). This chain's CDR3 is CASSKQRNTEAFF. The CDR3 DNA is TGTGCCAGCAGTAAACAGAGGAACACTGAAGCTTTCTTT.

The count of this clone is one. This rearrangement joins TRBV19 to TRBJ1-4, with 8 nucleotides matching TRBD1. The V and J ends lost 3 bases and 5 bases, in that order; junction bases with no gene match: 5. The CDR3 is 15 amino acids. Germline V gene data show CDR1 as LNHDA and CDR2 as SQIVND (reference sequence). CDR3 amino acids: CASSMDRAGNEKLFF. The CDR3 DNA follows: TGTGCCAGTAGTATGGACAGGGCTGGGAATGAAAAACTGTTTTTT.

This clone was found a few times. The chain joins TRBV30 to TRBJ1-2; 7 bases line up with TRBD1. Trimming took 8 bases from V and 4 from J; bases not matched to a gene: 7. The length of the CDR3 is 12 residues. Germline assignment: CDR1 GTSNPN and CDR2 SVGIG (reference sequence). The CDR3 DNA reads TGTGCCCTAGACAGGGAGAGCTATGGCTACACCTTC. Its translation is CALDRESYGYTF.

A few counts support this clone. The rearrangement joins TRBV19 to TRBJ2-7; D is unresolved. The CDR3 runs 11 residues. V gave up 7 bases and J gave up 5 bases, with 9 bases separating them. The germline CDR1 and CDR2 sequences are LNHDA and SQIVND (reference sequence). The CDR3 spells CASTSRDEQYF. For the CDR3, the DNA is TGTGCCAGTACGAGTCGGGACGAGCAGTACTTC.

V usage is TRBV7-3 and J usage is TRBJ2-5; D call uncertain. Germline CDR1 SGHTA, CDR2 FQGTGA. The CDR3 loop spans 15 amino acids. Deletions cut 1 base from V and 0 bases from J, with 9 bases between. DNA for the CDR3: TGTGCCAGCAGCTTAAGACTCGGTAACCAAGAGACCCAGTACTTC. Protein: CASSLRLGNQETQYF.

The gene calls are TRBV27 and TRBJ2-1, with 7 bases aligning to TRBD1. Germline loops: CDR1 MNHEY, CDR2 SMNVEV (reference sequence). V was pared by 5 bases and J by 3 bases, with 13 bases of the junction left unmatched. The CDR3 contains 17 residues. CDR3 sequence (DNA): TGTGCCAGCAGTCCCGGGGACAGAGCCTTAATCTACAATGAGCAGTTCTTC. Its protein product is CASSPGDRALIYNEQFF.

The rearrangement joins TRBV28 to TRBJ2-5, with D possibly matching TRBD2 (6 bases). Trimming removed 6 bases at V and 3 bases at J, with 14 bases between. The CDR3 is 14 residues long. Germline assignment: CDR1 MDHEN and CDR2 SYDVKM. The DNA for the CDR3 is TGTGCCAGCAGGGAGGGTTTCAGGGAAGAGACCCAGTACTTC. Translating gives CASREGFREETQYF.

This rearrangement joins TRBV6-1 to TRBJ2-1; the match to TRBD1 covers 7 bases. Germline-derived CDR1 and CDR2 are MNHNS and SASEGT. The CDR3 contains 15 residues. V lost 6 bases, J lost 4 bases, and 9 bases stayed unmatched. The CDR3 protein is CASRTAGTVYNEQFF. DNA for the CDR3: TGTGCCAGCAGAACCGCCGGGACAGTTTACAATGAGCAGTTCTTC.

The chain uses TRBV25-1 and TRBJ2-7; D possibly corresponds to TRBD1 (5 bases). The CDR3 totals 13 residues. V was cut by 4 bases and J by 5 bases, with 12 bases left in between. Germline values: CDR1 MGHDK, CDR2 SYGVNS. CDR3 region: CASSGTPWDEQYF. CDR3 DNA sequence: TGTGCCAGCAGTGGGACACCCTGGGACGAGCAGTACTTC.

The chain links TRBV11-3 to TRBJ1-1; the D is unclear. The CDR3 length is 16 residues. CDR1 is SGHNT, CDR2 YENEEA, per germline. V was shortened by 5 bases and J by 0 bases, with 16 bases between the two germline ends. CDR3 in DNA: TGTGCCAGCAGCACCACACAGACATACATGAACACTGAAGCTTTCTTT. Its translation: CASSTTQTYMNTEAFF.

The chain links TRBV10-3 to TRBJ2-2; 7 nucleotides align to TRBD1. The trim removed 6 bases at V and 2 bases at J, leaving 9 bases unmatched. The germline V gene has CDR1 ENHRY and CDR2 SYGVKD. This CDR3 has 16 residues. In nucleotides, the CDR3 is TGTGCCATCAGCCGGGACAGCCTCACTAACACCGGGGAGCTGTTTTTT. As protein: CAISRDSLTNTGELFF.

The gene calls are TRBV7-2 and TRBJ1-2; D is possibly TRBD1 (5 bases). The CDR3 is made up of 15 amino acids. The germline V gene encodes CDR1 SGHTA and CDR2 FQGNSA. The V end lost 2 bases, the J end lost 1 base, and 11 bases lay between the germline ends. The CDR3 is CASSLQGTNNYGYTF. DNA of the CDR3: TGTGCCAGCAGCTTACAGGGCACAAATAACTATGGCTACACCTTC.